These 7 T cell receptor beta chains were sequenced from one sample in a study of human T cells and chemical hapten exposure (dated by TCRdb to the early 2020s). The intended sense of this specimen's time point label: patch test 2, 6 weeks after DPC sensitization. In light of the paper, this sample's treatment or condition label describes: therapeutic diphenylcyclopropenone sensitization with weekly scalp DPC. Receptors were amplified or captured by RACE. Data came from a NextSeq 500. TCRdb handled the public reads itself, with Q25 trimming in fastp and clone calling in MiXCR, and kept productive beta chains. Each CDR3 protein appears once, grouped with its most common genes and DNA. This sample comprises roughly 380,000 distinct CDR3 sequences, about 6.9% of them detected only once. The ten largest clones represent around 6.1% of the sample. The material was whole blood, obtained in connection with sensitization to the hapten diphenylcyclopropenone (DPC). The source is a woman aged 18-29 years with alopecia areata. Some clones in this sample may be carry-over from other donors' samples.

This clonotype appeared a few times. V gene TRBV7-8 combines with J gene TRBJ1-2; possibly TRBD1 for D (6 bases). CDR1 and CDR2 from the germline V gene are SGHVS and FQNEAQ. V gave up 2 bases and J gave up 4 bases, with 14 bases separating them. CDR3 length: 15 residues. This chain's CDR3 is CASSLLESGAYGYTF. The CDR3 DNA sequence: TGTGCCAGCAGCTTACTCGAATCAGGGGCCTATGGCTACACCTTC. The full variable domain, its missing parts supplied by reference TRBV7-8 and TRBJ1-2, is GAGVSQSPRYKVAKRGQDVALRCDPISGHVSLFWYQQALGQGPEFLTYFQNEAQLDKSGLPSDRFFAERPEGSVSTLKIQRTQQEDSAVYLCASSLLESGAYGYTFGSGTRLTVV.

There are many counts of this clonotype. The chain has TRBV9 and TRBJ1-6, with D unresolved. V was clipped by 2 bases and J by 7 bases, with 16 bases between them. Germline values: CDR1 SGDLS, CDR2 YYNGEE. This CDR3 is built from 16 residues. The CDR3 region has the DNA TGTGCCAGCAGCGTTTGGGATACACCGGGGAATTCACCCCTCCACTTT. It is translated as CASSVWDTPGNSPLHF. Variable domain in full (rest from reference TRBV9 and TRBJ1-6): DSGVTQTPKHLITATGQRVTLRCSPRSGDLSVYWYQQSLDQGLQFLIQYYNGEERAKGNILERFSAQQFPDLHSELNLSSLELGDSALYFCASSVWDTPGNSPLHFGNGTRLTVT.

This clonotype was found a few times. The chain employs TRBV7-8 and TRBJ2-3; a weak D match, TRBD2 (6 bases). Germline loops: CDR1 SGHVS, CDR2 FQNEAQ. Trimming left V 5 bases short and J 6 bases short, with 18 bases between. CDR3 size: 15 residues. CDR3 coding DNA: TGTGCCAGCAGCCCTACCCGACTAGAGAAGGATACGCAGTATTTT. Its protein product is CASSPTRLEKDTQYF.

With respect to this clonotype: A much larger clone differs from this one at a single base, so this may be a read error. This chain uses TRBV20-1 with TRBJ1-1, with 12 bases matching TRBD1. The CDR3 spans 15 residues. In germline, CDR1 is DFQATT, CDR2 SNEGSKA (reference sequence). CDR3 nucleotides: TGCAGTGCTCCTTCGACCGGGACAGGGGGCACTGGAGCTTTCTTT. Translating it yields CSAPSTGTGGTGAFF.

J is TRBJ1-5 and V is TRBV6-2 or TRBV6-3; D call uncertain. This CDR3 spans 14 amino acids. The V gene's germline CDR1 is MNHEY and CDR2 SVGEGT. Trimming left V 10 bases short and J 6 bases short, with 19 bases between. CDR3 sequence (DNA): TGTGCCACGCAGGAGGGCCAGCGTGCTCAGCCCCAGCATTTT. It codes for CATQEGQRAQPQHF.

This clonotype turned up a few times. V gene TRBV11-3 combines with J gene TRBJ2-7, with TRBD1 as a possible D gene (5 bases). The V and J ends lost 1 base and 5 bases respectively, with 12 bases between them. The CDR3 is 14 residues long. Per germline, CDR1 SGHNT and CDR2 YENEEA. The CDR3 DNA is TGTGCCAGCAGCTTAGGAGGTCCAGGGAACGAGCAGTACTTC. It codes for CASSLGGPGNEQYF.

The sample holds a few counts of this clonotype. J is TRBJ2-7 and V is TRBV5-1; perhaps TRBD1 as D (6 bases). Germline lookup yields CDR1 SGHRS and CDR2 YFSETQ. This CDR3 is built from 16 residues. V lost 4 bases to trimming and J lost 3 bases, with 20 bases between them. CDR3 amino acids: CASSLGEDTGFYEQYF. DNA for the CDR3: TGCGCCAGCAGCCTTGGCGAGGATACAGGGTTCTACGAGCAGTACTTC.